Shown below are 21 T cell receptor beta chains from a single sample sequenced in a study of blood T cell repertoires in COVID-19. Clones were read by immunoSEQ multiplex PCR, and TCRdb kept only the in-frame ones, dropping some. The profile shows 150,000 to 200,000 clones, 85% of them singletons. Sequences were obtained from peripheral blood. Receptor source: a person aged 65 to 79 with COVID-19, enrolled during active disease.

The genes are TRBV2 and TRBJ2-1; 10 nucleotides agree with TRBD2. This CDR3 is built from 14 residues. Losses at the gene ends were 4 bases for V and 5 bases for J; bases not matched to a gene: 2. The germline gives CDR1 SNHLY, CDR2 FYNNEI. The CDR3, as DNA: TGTGCCAGCAGTGCGCTAGCGGGGGACAATGAGCAGTTCTTC. This sequence encodes CASSALAGDNEQFF.

This CDR3 reads CVRSSWRGVLRRYGYTF. The CDR3 DNA reads as TGTGTCAGAAGCTCCTGGAGGGGAGTCCTACGGCGCTATGGCTACACCTTC. The chain has TRBV7-5 and TRBJ1-2. TRBV7-5 is an annotated pseudogene. The CDR3 has 17 amino acids.

The chain joins TRBV19 to TRBJ1-2; D perhaps matches TRBD1 (6 bases). V lost 5 bases and J lost 0, with 13 bases in between. Germline CDR1 LNHDA, CDR2 SQIVND (reference sequence). This CDR3 contains 15 residues. The CDR3 here is CASSVFAGANYGYTF. The DNA for the CDR3 is TGTGCCAGTAGTGTCTTCGCAGGGGCTAACTATGGCTACACCTTC.

V usage is TRBV5-6 and J usage is TRBJ2-1; 7 bases fit TRBD2. The J segment lost 6 bases and the V segment lost 0 bases, leaving 9 bases of the junction unmatched. This CDR3 is 16 amino acids long. From germline, CDR1 is SGHDT and CDR2 YYEEEE. CDR3 coding DNA: TGTGCCAGCAGCTTGGTGACGCGGGGGTTCGGCAATGAGCAGTTCTTC. It translates to CASSLVTRGFGNEQFF.

The V call is TRBV19, the J call TRBJ2-2, with D tentatively TRBD2 (6 bases). This CDR3 spans 14 amino acids. Per the germline V gene, CDR1 is LNHDA and CDR2 is SQIVND (reference sequence). Trimming shortened V by 1 base and J by 8 bases, and 11 bases separated the two germline ends. CDR3 region: CASSIVGGSGELFF. CDR3 in DNA: TGTGCCAGTAGTATAGTCGGGGGTTCGGGGGAGCTGTTTTTT.

The rearrangement links TRBV5-1 to TRBJ2-7; 7 nucleotides agree with TRBD1. Germline V gene data show CDR1 as SGHRS and CDR2 as YFSETQ. CDR3 length: 14 amino acids. Trimming cost V 4 bases and J 5 bases; bases outside gene matches: 9. CDR3 residues: CASSNRGSKHEQYF. The CDR3 DNA reads TGCGCCAGCAGCAACAGGGGTTCGAAGCACGAGCAGTACTTC.

The CDR3 region is CSVVGTTETNYGYTF. CDR3 nucleotide sequence: TGCAGCGTTGTTGGGACAACTGAGACTAACTATGGCTACACCTTC. The rearrangement uses TRBV29-1 and TRBJ1-2; D may be TRBD1 (6 bases). Germline V gene lookup returns CDR1 SQVTM and CDR2 ANQGSEA. This CDR3 has 15 amino acids. The V and J ends lost 4 bases and 0 bases respectively, with 15 bases between them.

The rearrangement links TRBV5-8 to TRBJ2-1, with 9 bases matching TRBD1. The CDR3 has 17 amino acids. Germline lookup yields CDR1 SGHTS and CDR2 YDEGEE. Germline trimming cut 4 bases from V and 7 bases from J; bases unmatched to any gene: 15. DNA of the CDR3: TGTGCCAGCAGCCATTGGGGTGGACAGGGGTACCTGAATGAGCAGTTCTTC. This gives the protein CASSHWGGQGYLNEQFF.

The chain is built from TRBV5-4 and TRBJ1-2; the D gene is possibly TRBD1 (5 bases). The CDR3 is 15 residues long. Germline assignment: CDR1 SGHNT and CDR2 YYREEE (reference sequence). The V end was cut by 4 bases, the J end by 3 bases, with 16 bases between. The CDR3 spells CASSTDSGTYYGYTF. In nucleotides, the CDR3 is TGTGCCAGCAGCACTGACAGCGGGACTTACTATGGCTACACCTTC.

The chain links TRBV7-2 to TRBJ1-6; 7 bases align to TRBD1. The CDR3 is made up of 16 amino acids. V dropped 1 base and J dropped 1; count of bases not matched to a gene: 1. The germline V gene encodes CDR1 SGHTA and CDR2 FQGNSA. The CDR3: CASSLGQGSYNSPLHF. Written as DNA, the CDR3 is TGTGCCAGCAGCTTAGGACAGGGTTCCTATAATTCACCCCTCCACTTT.

About this clone: The junction departs from the called germline gene at one end, perhaps through a read error. The rearrangement joins TRBV5-1 to TRBJ1-6; perhaps TRBD1 as D (6 bases). Germline V lookup: CDR1 SGHRS, CDR2 YFSETQ. The CDR3 sequence is 14 residues long. The CDR3 sequence is CASSLVPGEEVWSF. In DNA form, the CDR3 reads TGCGCCAGCAGCTTGGTCCCAGGGGAAGAAGTCTGGAGCTTT.

In this sample, this clone turned up a few times. The J gene is TRBJ1-2, the V gene TRBV11-2; TRBD1 is a possible D gene (6 bases). The CDR3 contains 12 residues. CDR1 and CDR2 from the germline V gene are SGHAT and FQNNGV. The germline V and J ends were trimmed by 5 bases and 7 bases, with 11 bases remaining between them. Here the CDR3 reads CASSTNRVGYTF. In DNA, the CDR3 is TGTGCCAGCAGCACCAACAGGGTTGGCTACACCTTC.

The chain has TRBV19 and TRBJ2-7; TRBD1 agrees at 7 bases. The trim removed 4 bases at V and 5 bases at J, leaving 5 bases unmatched. Germline V gene lookup returns CDR1 LNHDA and CDR2 SQIVND (reference sequence). The CDR3 is made up of 13 amino acids. This chain's CDR3 is CASSTPDRDEQYF. CDR3 DNA sequence: TGTGCCAGTAGTACCCCTGACAGGGACGAGCAGTACTTC.

This clone was seen once. The chain uses TRBV19 and TRBJ1-1, with TRBD1 identical over 8 bases. The V segment lost 9 bases and the J segment 8 bases; nucleotides outside the gene matches: 8. The CDR3 contains 12 residues. Germline CDR1 is LNHDA and CDR2 is SQIVND (reference sequence). CDR3 nucleotides: TGTGCCAGCCTTTGGGGGACAGGAGAAGCTTTCTTT. Translation gives CASLWGTGEAFF. The entire variable domain, with the rest obtained from reference TRBV19 and TRBJ1-1, is as follows: DGGITQSPKYLFRKEGQNVTLSCEQNLNHDAMYWYRQDPGQGLRLIYYSQIVNDFQKGDIAEGYSVSREKKESFPLTVTSAQKNPTAFYLCASLWGTGEAFFGQGTRLTVV.

The rearrangement links TRBV7-8 to TRBJ2-1, with D perhaps matching TRBD2 (6 bases). The germline V and J ends were trimmed by 5 bases and 14 bases, with 25 bases remaining between them. Germline V gene data show CDR1 as SGHVS and CDR2 as FQNEAQ. The CDR3 spans 15 residues. The CDR3 region has the DNA TGTGCCAGCAGCGCAGGAGCCGTAGACCCTAGCGTGGAGTTCTTC. This gives the protein CASSAGAVDPSVEFF. Together with reference TRBV7-8 and TRBJ2-1, the CDR3 gives the full variable domain: GAGVSQSPRYKVAKRGQDVALRCDPISGHVSLFWYQQALGQGPEFLTYFQNEAQLDKSGLPSDRFFAERPEGSVSTLKIQRTQQEDSAVYLCASSAGAVDPSVEFFGPGTRLTVL.

The genes are TRBV15 and TRBJ1-2, with D maybe TRBD1 (5 bases). The CDR3 contains 14 residues. Germline CDR1 and CDR2: LNHNV and YYDKDF (reference sequence). V shed 1 base and J shed 5 bases, with 11 bases lying between them. For the CDR3, the DNA is TGTGCCACCAGCAGAGGCGACAGTGGGTATGGCTACACCTTC. It codes for CATSRGDSGYGYTF.

The rearrangement links TRBV11-2 to TRBJ2-7; 12 bases are a match to TRBD2. The CDR3 totals 15 residues. With V trimmed by 5 bases and J by 6 bases, 8 bases remained unmatched. Germline V gene data show CDR1 as SGHAT and CDR2 as FQNNGV. CDR3 protein: CASSLTSGSHPEQYF. In nucleotides, the CDR3 is TGTGCCAGCAGCCTGACTAGCGGGAGTCACCCCGAGCAGTACTTC.

J is TRBJ1-2 and V is TRBV7-8; D unresolved. Trimming took off 0 bases at V and 2 bases at J, with 4 bases between the two ends. The CDR3 sequence is 13 residues long. Germline V gene lookup returns CDR1 SGHVS and CDR2 FQNEAQ. CDR3 nucleotides: TGTGCCAGCAGCTTAGCCGGGAACTATGGCTACACCTTC. Amino acids: CASSLAGNYGYTF. Looking up the rest from reference TRBV7-8 and TRBJ1-2 gives the full variable domain: GAGVSQSPRYKVAKRGQDVALRCDPISGHVSLFWYQQALGQGPEFLTYFQNEAQLDKSGLPSDRFFAERPEGSVSTLKIQRTQQEDSAVYLCASSLAGNYGYTFGSGTRLTVV.

A remark on this clone: Other nucleotide sequences in the sample specify the same CDR3. The rearrangement joins TRBV28 to TRBJ2-7, with D uncertain. This CDR3 region has 12 residues. Germline lookup yields CDR1 MDHEN and CDR2 SYDVKM. Between the trimmed V and J ends, which lost 2 bases and 1 base, there was a span of 3 bases. The CDR3 here is CASSLPSYEQYF. CDR3 DNA sequence: TGTGCCAGCAGTTTACCATCCTACGAGCAGTACTTC. The full variable domain, with the rest looked up from reference TRBV28 and TRBJ2-7, is DVKVTQSSRYLVKRTGEKVFLECVQDMDHENMFWYRQDPGLGLRLIYFSYDVKMKEKGDIPEGYSVSREKKERFSLILESASTNQTSMYLCASSLPSYEQYFGPGTRLTVT.

This clone was observed a handful of times. The rearrangement joins TRBV29-1 to TRBJ2-5, with 9 nucleotides matching TRBD1. This CDR3 comprises 12 residues. Germline loops: CDR1 SQVTM, CDR2 ANQGSEA. Trimming removed 7 bases from V and 4 bases from J; junction bases left unmatched: 4. The DNA of the CDR3 is TGCAGCGGGGGACAGGGAGTAGAGACCCAGTACTTC. It codes for CSGGQGVETQYF.

The rearrangement uses TRBV3-1 (or the pseudogene TRBV3-2) and TRBJ2-5; 12 bases are a match to TRBD2. Germline V CDR1 and CDR2: LGHDT, YNNKEL (reference sequence). The V gene end was trimmed by 4 bases and the J gene end by 0 bases; junction bases not matched to a gene: 3. CDR3 size: 16 residues. In DNA, the CDR3 is TGTGCCAGCAGCCCAGGGACTAGCGGGTACCAAGAGACCCAGTACTTC. As protein: CASSPGTSGYQETQYF.